Listed below are T cell receptor beta chains from one sample, sequenced in a study of T cell responses to AZD1222 COVID-19 vaccine. Profiled with immunoSEQ multiplex PCR; TCRdb holds only in-frame clones, not every one. Of 65,000 to 95,000 clones detected, more than 75% appear once; the ten largest clones hold about 12%. The starting material was peripheral blood, obtained on day 0 of AZD1222 vaccination. Source of these receptors: an adult in good health. CDR3s include the opening cysteine and the closing phenylalanine or tryptophan. Fields, in order: clone size, J gene, V gene, CDR3 protein. The size entry is marked missing in some rows and otherwise reads once, few, many or a size class.

abundance: .
j_gene: TRBJ1-2
v_gene: TRBV6-5
CDR3aa: CASSLGGTVNYGYTF

abundance: .
j_gene: TRBJ1-1
v_gene: TRBV4-1
CDR3aa: CASSHLTVNTEAFF

abundance: .
j_gene: TRBJ2-4
v_gene: TRBV3-1/TRBV3-2
CDR3aa: CASRSGTGASKNIQYF

abundance: .
j_gene: TRBJ2-7
v_gene: TRBV6-5
CDR3aa: CASSYDGGDYEQYF

abundance: few
j_gene: TRBJ2-5
v_gene: TRBV12-5
CDR3aa: CASGPTEEETQYF

abundance: .
j_gene: TRBJ2-6
v_gene: TRBV11-2
CDR3aa: CASRGIAGANVLTF

abundance: .
j_gene: TRBJ2-1
v_gene: TRBV7-9
CDR3aa: CASSLLFSLKGSGLEQFF

abundance: .
j_gene: TRBJ2-7
v_gene: TRBV7-7
CDR3aa: CASSLGGGQEQYF

abundance: .
j_gene: TRBJ2-3
v_gene: TRBV7-2
CDR3aa: CASSLGHSLTDTQYF

abundance: .
j_gene: TRBJ2-7
v_gene: TRBV4-2
CDR3aa: CASSPRDGAGYEQYF

abundance: .
j_gene: TRBJ1-1
v_gene: TRBV7-9
CDR3aa: CATHRGTSQAFF

abundance: .
j_gene: TRBJ1-2
v_gene: TRBV6-5
CDR3aa: CASRPTGGRRGYTF

abundance: .
j_gene: TRBJ1-5
v_gene: TRBV28
CDR3aa: CASSNGGWGQPQHF

abundance: .
j_gene: TRBJ1-4
v_gene: TRBV3-1/TRBV3-2
CDR3aa: CASSPNSAVSNEKLFF

abundance: .
j_gene: TRBJ2-5
v_gene: TRBV9
CDR3aa: CASSARGGTEGTQYF

abundance: once
j_gene: TRBJ1-1
v_gene: TRBV7-2
CDR3aa: CATLPFANTEAFF

abundance: .
j_gene: TRBJ1-1
v_gene: TRBV10-1
CDR3aa: CASKPPQDEAFF

abundance: .
j_gene: TRBJ2-1
v_gene: TRBV10-3
CDR3aa: CATGSLANEQFF

abundance: .
j_gene: TRBJ1-6
v_gene: TRBV5-6
CDR3aa: CASSFGQGDSPLHF

abundance: .
j_gene: TRBJ2-3
v_gene: TRBV5-1
CDR3aa: CASSFSQGLGDTQYF

abundance: once
j_gene: TRBJ2-7
v_gene: TRBV10-3
CDR3aa: CATGGPGVYEQYF

abundance: once
j_gene: TRBJ2-5
v_gene: TRBV28
CDR3aa: CASEGHQETQYF

abundance: .
j_gene: TRBJ1-6
v_gene: TRBV29-1
CDR3aa: CSVSEGAYNSPLHF

abundance: .
j_gene: TRBJ2-7
v_gene: TRBV4-3
CDR3aa: CASSQDSFQGEQYF

abundance: .
j_gene: TRBJ1-4
v_gene: TRBV18
CDR3aa: CASSPVVGFHEKLFF

abundance: .
j_gene: TRBJ2-7
v_gene: TRBV7-2
CDR3aa: CASSLGDRYLYF

abundance: .
j_gene: TRBJ2-5
v_gene: TRBV7-3
CDR3aa: CASSPGSTGQETQYF

abundance: .
j_gene: TRBJ1-5
v_gene: TRBV19
CDR3aa: CASSGQTNNQPQHF

abundance: .
j_gene: TRBJ1-2
v_gene: TRBV28
CDR3aa: CASSLSGGVYVTGGYTF

abundance: .
j_gene: TRBJ1-2
v_gene: TRBV9
CDR3aa: CASSSTGAANYGYTF

abundance: .
j_gene: TRBJ1-1
v_gene: TRBV4-1
CDR3aa: CASSGPLRGTEAFF

abundance: .
j_gene: TRBJ2-2
v_gene: TRBV5-1
CDR3aa: CASSPGGRDTGELFF

abundance: .
j_gene: TRBJ2-4
v_gene: TRBV28
CDR3aa: CASSLGGATLGAKNIQYF

abundance: .
j_gene: TRBJ2-1
v_gene: TRBV12-5
CDR3aa: CASGLRTGSSSYNEQFF

abundance: .
j_gene: TRBJ2-5
v_gene: TRBV24-1
CDR3aa: CATSDPGDRETQYF

abundance: .
j_gene: TRBJ2-7
v_gene: TRBV13
CDR3aa: CASSLGGGEQYF

abundance: .
j_gene: TRBJ2-3
v_gene: TRBV9
CDR3aa: CASSVGASGGGDTQYF

abundance: .
j_gene: TRBJ1-2
v_gene: TRBV4-3
CDR3aa: CASSQAGNGYTF

abundance: .
j_gene: TRBJ1-6
v_gene: TRBV9
CDR3aa: CASSVGGQGGSPLHF

abundance: .
j_gene: TRBJ1-1
v_gene: TRBV2
CDR3aa: CASSEAGTEAFF

abundance: .
j_gene: TRBJ1-2
v_gene: TRBV5-8
CDR3aa: CASSLWENYGYTF

abundance: .
j_gene: TRBJ2-7
v_gene: TRBV20-1
CDR3aa: CSASTGGEQYF

abundance: .
j_gene: TRBJ1-2
v_gene: TRBV3-1/TRBV3-2
CDR3aa: CASSPKDRKNYGYTF

abundance: .
j_gene: TRBJ2-7
v_gene: TRBV28
CDR3aa: CASGSYEQYF

abundance: .
j_gene: TRBJ1-1
v_gene: TRBV7-6
CDR3aa: CASSLALNGGTEAFF

abundance: .
j_gene: TRBJ2-7
v_gene: TRBV5-1
CDR3aa: CASSEPGQASYEQYF

abundance: .
j_gene: TRBJ1-1
v_gene: TRBV6-6
CDR3aa: CASSPRTGGVEAFF

abundance: .
j_gene: TRBJ2-7
v_gene: TRBV6-1
CDR3aa: CASSEQGTYEQYF

abundance: .
j_gene: TRBJ2-5
v_gene: TRBV18
CDR3aa: CASSPSFSRETQYF

abundance: once
j_gene: TRBJ1-1
v_gene: TRBV7-9
CDR3aa: CASRRYRGEMNTEAFF

abundance: .
j_gene: TRBJ2-3
v_gene: TRBV6-2/TRBV6-3
CDR3aa: CASSSLGGSGTDTQYF

abundance: .
j_gene: TRBJ1-3
v_gene: TRBV7-3
CDR3aa: CAAERGGPGNTIYF

abundance: .
j_gene: TRBJ2-3
v_gene: TRBV9
CDR3aa: CASSVGGVKDTQYF

abundance: .
j_gene: TRBJ1-5
v_gene: TRBV27
CDR3aa: CATASWGNQPQHF

abundance: .
j_gene: TRBJ1-2
v_gene: TRBV6-5
CDR3aa: CASNSDGGVGGYTF